This TCR beta chain emerged from a study of shared clonotypes between healthy human individuals. Turning to the study itself: The plates for each donor numbered three CD4 naive, three CD4 memory, two CD8 naive and one CD8 memory. Study-wide results and limits: Tissues were not sampled, only blood, and their repertoires likely differ. Non-shared clonotypes were found to have lower generation probabilities than the clonotypes that were shared by all four of the sorted-subset donors.

As for this clone: The antigen is undetermined.

Original methodology: Filtering differed since immunoSEQ provided only junctions, with no quality scores. Profiling relied on immunoSEQ multiplex PCR, and the TCRdb table lists in-frame clones only, not all of them. V and J calls and clone size are copied from that table; D and trimming were computed from the DNA. The top ten hold approximately 1.2% of the sample, which has nearly 2 million clones, about 95% seen once. Selected positively for CCR7 and CD45RO-negative, naive CD8 cells excluded terminally differentiated effector memory CD45RA+ cells. Germline loops: CDR1 LGHNT, CDR2 FRNRAP. The CDR3 spans 13 residues. V was shortened by 2 bases and J by 4 bases, with 9 bases between the two germline ends.

The sequence was collected from a man between 18 and 35 years old in good health. This chain joins TRBV12-5 and TRBJ2-7; D is uncertain. Material for sequencing was naive CD8+ T cells sorted from blood. CDR3 sequence reads: CASGLRVGYEQYF. DNA of the CDR3: TGTGCTAGTGGTTTGAGGGTCGGGTACGAGCAGTACTTC. Drawing the rest from reference TRBV12-5 and TRBJ2-7, the complete variable domain is DARVTQTPRHKVTEMGQEVTMRCQPILGHNTVFWYRQTMMQGLELLAYFRNRAPLDDSGMPKDRFSAEMPDATLATLKIQPSEPRDSAVYFCASGLRVGYEQYFGPGTRLTVT.